This T cell receptor (beta chain) is from a study of blood T cell repertoires in COVID-19. As originally analysed: Reference gene primer amplification gave nucleated cell count estimates. Produced via immunoSEQ multiplex PCR; TCRdb's table is partial and in-frame only. V and J calls and clone size are those listed in that table; D and trimming were worked out from the DNA. The data show more than 50,000 clones, with 77% seen just once and about 39% held by the top ten. V shed 0 bases, J shed 6 bases, and the junction held 9 bases outside the gene matches. Germline V gene sequence: CDR1 SGHRS, CDR2 YFSETQ. This CDR3 comprises 16 residues.

The sequencing input was peripheral blood. The TCR sequence derives from a man in his 70s with active or convalescent COVID-19. The chain employs TRBV5-1 and TRBJ2-3; 8 bases agree with TRBD2. Written as DNA, the CDR3 is TGCGCCAGCAGCTTGGCCTTGGGACTAGAGGGCGATACGCAGTATTTT. Protein: CASSLALGLEGDTQYF.